These T cell receptor beta chains were read from a single sample in a study of CD8 T cells in ankylosing spondylitis. TCRdb passed the 5' RACE reads through MiXCR, listing each CDR3 protein once. The profile shows 750,000 to 850,000 distinct CDR3 sequences, about 10% of them singletons. Sample: blood, either unsorted or a sorted T cell fraction (not recorded which). These receptors were obtained from a male donor with ankylosing spondylitis. The CDR3 runs from the conserved cysteine through the conserved F or W. The order of the fields is V gene, clone size, D gene, CDR3 length, J gene, CDR3 protein, CDR3 DNA. A D gene is named only where the DNA matches it firmly. Expanded clones get a size class; other rows say once, few or many, or leave the size out.

V gene: TRBV4-3; clone size: few; D gene: TRBD2; CDR3 length: 17; J gene: TRBJ2-3; CDR3 protein: CASSQDYPAGVADTQYF; CDR3 DNA: TGCGCCAGCAGCCAAGATTATCCAGCGGGAGTCGCAGATACGCAGTATTTT
V gene: TRBV20-1; clone size: many; D gene: NA; CDR3 length: 12; J gene: TRBJ1-5; CDR3 protein: CSARGGNQPQHF; CDR3 DNA: TGCAGTGCTAGGGGAGGCAATCAGCCCCAGCATTTT
V gene: TRBV20-1; clone size: many; D gene: NA; CDR3 length: 14; J gene: TRBJ2-5; CDR3 protein: CSAKLSGDVETQYF; CDR3 DNA: TGCAGTGCTAAGTTGTCGGGCGACGTAGAGACCCAGTACTTC
V gene: TRBV20-1; clone size: few; D gene: NA; CDR3 length: 12; J gene: TRBJ1-1; CDR3 protein: CSARQRLAEAFF; CDR3 DNA: TGCAGTGCTAGACAGAGACTCGCTGAAGCTTTCTTT
V gene: TRBV12-3/TRBV12-4; clone size: few; D gene: NA; CDR3 length: 13; J gene: TRBJ2-2; CDR3 protein: CASSYWGAGELFF; CDR3 DNA: TGTGCCAGCAGTTACTGGGGTGCCGGGGAGCTGTTTTTT
V gene: TRBV11-2; clone size: NA; D gene: TRBD1; CDR3 length: 15; J gene: TRBJ1-2; CDR3 protein: CASSSRAGGRYGYTF; CDR3 DNA: TGTGCCAGCAGCTCCCGCGCAGGGGGCAGATATGGCTACACCTTC
V gene: TRBV19; clone size: NA; D gene: NA; CDR3 length: 12; J gene: TRBJ2-3; CDR3 protein: CASSINGDTQYF; CDR3 DNA: TGTGCCAGTAGTATTAATGGAGATACGCAGTATTTT
V gene: TRBV29-1; clone size: NA; D gene: NA; CDR3 length: 13; J gene: TRBJ1-2; CDR3 protein: CSVEVYQGYGYTF; CDR3 DNA: TGCAGCGTTGAAGTTTACCAGGGCTATGGCTACACCTTC
V gene: TRBV7-2; clone size: NA; D gene: NA; CDR3 length: 14; J gene: TRBJ1-2; CDR3 protein: CASGLGGANYGYTF; CDR3 DNA: TGTGCCAGCGGACTCGGGGGAGCTAACTATGGCTACACCTTC
V gene: TRBV6-2/TRBV6-3; clone size: NA; D gene: NA; CDR3 length: 16; J gene: TRBJ2-7; CDR3 protein: CASSYSKGSDKYEQYF; CDR3 DNA: TGTGCCAGCAGTTACTCGAAGGGATCAGATAAGTACGAGCAGTACTTC
V gene: TRBV5-6; clone size: few; D gene: NA; CDR3 length: 14; J gene: TRBJ1-1; CDR3 protein: CASSIDRTATEAFF; CDR3 DNA: TGTGCCAGCAGCATAGACAGAACGGCCACTGAAGCTTTCTTT
V gene: TRBV7-9; clone size: few; D gene: NA; CDR3 length: 15; J gene: TRBJ2-7; CDR3 protein: CASSLHPSGSYEQYF; CDR3 DNA: TGTGCCAGCAGCTTACATCCCTCAGGTTCCTACGAGCAGTACTTC
V gene: TRBV2; clone size: NA; D gene: NA; CDR3 length: 13; J gene: TRBJ1-4; CDR3 protein: CASLPATNEKLFF; CDR3 DNA: TGTGCCAGCCTCCCTGCAACTAATGAAAAACTGTTTTTT
V gene: TRBV24-1; clone size: NA; D gene: TRBD2; CDR3 length: 18; J gene: TRBJ2-3; CDR3 protein: CATSDLQGRSGGVDTQYF; CDR3 DNA: TGTGCCACCAGTGATTTGCAAGGTCGTAGCGGGGGGGTGGATACGCAGTATTTT
V gene: TRBV20-1; clone size: few; D gene: TRBD1; CDR3 length: 14; J gene: TRBJ1-6; CDR3 protein: CSATRTGVGSPLHF; CDR3 DNA: TGCAGTGCTACTCGGACAGGGGTCGGTTCACCCCTCCACTTT
V gene: TRBV20-1; clone size: NA; D gene: TRBD1; CDR3 length: 13; J gene: TRBJ1-2; CDR3 protein: CSARVTGLGGYTF; CDR3 DNA: TGCAGTGCTAGAGTGACAGGGTTGGGAGGCTACACCTTC
V gene: TRBV28; clone size: few; D gene: TRBD1; CDR3 length: 14; J gene: TRBJ1-2; CDR3 protein: CASHARRGNYGYTF; CDR3 DNA: TGTGCCAGCCATGCTCGCAGGGGGAACTATGGCTACACCTTC
V gene: TRBV7-6; clone size: NA; D gene: NA; CDR3 length: 15; J gene: TRBJ1-4; CDR3 protein: CASSPLPTTNEKLFF; CDR3 DNA: TGTGCCAGCAGCCCTTTGCCAACAACTAATGAAAAACTGTTTTTT
V gene: TRBV5-5; clone size: many; D gene: NA; CDR3 length: 16; J gene: TRBJ2-7; CDR3 protein: CASSLTSRKLAYEQYF; CDR3 DNA: TGTGCCAGCAGCTTGACTAGCAGAAAGTTAGCCTACGAGCAGTACTTC
V gene: TRBV29-1; clone size: many; D gene: NA; CDR3 length: 14; J gene: TRBJ2-2; CDR3 protein: CSVLRGANTGELFF; CDR3 DNA: TGCAGCGTTCTTCGGGGAGCGAACACCGGGGAGCTGTTTTTT